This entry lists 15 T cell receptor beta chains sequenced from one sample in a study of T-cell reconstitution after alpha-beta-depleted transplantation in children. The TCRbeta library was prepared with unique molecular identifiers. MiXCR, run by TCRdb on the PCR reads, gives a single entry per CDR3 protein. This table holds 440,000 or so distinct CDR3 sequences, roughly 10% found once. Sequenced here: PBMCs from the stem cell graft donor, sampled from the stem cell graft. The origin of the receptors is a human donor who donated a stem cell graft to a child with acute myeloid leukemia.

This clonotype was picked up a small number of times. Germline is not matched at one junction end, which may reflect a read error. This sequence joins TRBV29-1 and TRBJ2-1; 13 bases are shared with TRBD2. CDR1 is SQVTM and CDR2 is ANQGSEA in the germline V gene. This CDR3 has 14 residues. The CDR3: CSVPTSGGYTEQFF. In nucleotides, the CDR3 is TGCAGCGTGCCGACTAGCGGGGGGTACACTGAGCAGTTCTTC.

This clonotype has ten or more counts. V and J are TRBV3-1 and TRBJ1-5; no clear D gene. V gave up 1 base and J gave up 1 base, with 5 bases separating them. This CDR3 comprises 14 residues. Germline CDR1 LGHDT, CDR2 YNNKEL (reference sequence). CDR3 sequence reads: CASSQGGSNQPQHF. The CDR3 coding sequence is TGTGCCAGCAGCCAAGGGGGAAGCAATCAGCCCCAGCATTTT.

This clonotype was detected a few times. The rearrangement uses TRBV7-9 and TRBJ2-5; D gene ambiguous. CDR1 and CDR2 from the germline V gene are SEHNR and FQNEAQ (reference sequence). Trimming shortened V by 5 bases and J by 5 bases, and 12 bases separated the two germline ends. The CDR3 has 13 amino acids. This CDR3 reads CASSVSVLETQYF. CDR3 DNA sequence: TGTGCCAGCAGCGTTAGTGTCTTGGAGACCCAGTACTTC.

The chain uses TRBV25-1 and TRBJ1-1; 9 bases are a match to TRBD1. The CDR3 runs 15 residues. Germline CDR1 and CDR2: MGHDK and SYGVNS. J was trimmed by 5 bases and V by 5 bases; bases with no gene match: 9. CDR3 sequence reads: CASSPPDRGITEAFF. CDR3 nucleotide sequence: TGTGCCAGCAGTCCCCCAGACAGGGGGATAACTGAAGCTTTCTTT. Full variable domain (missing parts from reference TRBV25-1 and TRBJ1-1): EADIYQTPRYLVIGTGKKITLECSQTMGHDKMYWYQQDPGMELHLIHYSYGVNSTEKGDLSSESTVSRIRTEHFPLTLESARPSHTSQYLCASSPPDRGITEAFFGQGTRLTVV.

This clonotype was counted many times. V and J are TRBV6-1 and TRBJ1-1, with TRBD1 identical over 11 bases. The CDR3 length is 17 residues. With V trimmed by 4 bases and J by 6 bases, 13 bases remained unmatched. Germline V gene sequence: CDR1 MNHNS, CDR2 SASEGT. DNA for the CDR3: TGTGCCAGCAGTGCTTTCCGGGACAGGGGGAGGATCGCTGAAGCTTTCTTT. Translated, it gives CASSAFRDRGRIAEAFF.

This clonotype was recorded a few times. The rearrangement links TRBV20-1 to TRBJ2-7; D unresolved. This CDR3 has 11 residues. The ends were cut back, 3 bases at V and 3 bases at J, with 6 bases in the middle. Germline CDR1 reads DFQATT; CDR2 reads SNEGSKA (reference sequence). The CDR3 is CSASAYYEQYF. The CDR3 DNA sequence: TGCAGTGCTAGTGCCTACTACGAGCAGTACTTC.

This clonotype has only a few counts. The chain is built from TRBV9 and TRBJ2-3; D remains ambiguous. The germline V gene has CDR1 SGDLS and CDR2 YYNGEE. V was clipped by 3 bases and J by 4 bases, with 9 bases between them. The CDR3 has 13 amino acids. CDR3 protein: CASSAFSSDTQYF. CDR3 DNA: TGTGCCAGCAGCGCTTTCTCATCAGATACGCAGTATTTT.

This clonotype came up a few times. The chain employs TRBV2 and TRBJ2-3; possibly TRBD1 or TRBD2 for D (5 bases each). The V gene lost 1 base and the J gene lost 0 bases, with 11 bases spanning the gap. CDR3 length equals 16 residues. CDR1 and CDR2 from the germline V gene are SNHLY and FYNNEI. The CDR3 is CASSEGGYASTDTQYF. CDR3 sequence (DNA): TGTGCCAGCAGTGAAGGGGGGTATGCTAGCACAGATACGCAGTATTTT.

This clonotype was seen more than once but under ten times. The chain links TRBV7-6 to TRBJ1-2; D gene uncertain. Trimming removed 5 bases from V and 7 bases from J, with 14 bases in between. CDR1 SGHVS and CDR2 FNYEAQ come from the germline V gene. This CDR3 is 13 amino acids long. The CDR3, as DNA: TGTGCCAGCAGCCTTACCCCTAAGGGTGGCTACACCTTC. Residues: CASSLTPKGGYTF. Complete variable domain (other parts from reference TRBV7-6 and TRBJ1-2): GAGVSQSPRYKVTKRGQDVALRCDPISGHVSLYWYRQALGQGPEFLTYFNYEAQQDKSGLPNDRFSAERPEGSISTLTIQRTEQRDSAMYRCASSLTPKGGYTFGSGTRLTVV.

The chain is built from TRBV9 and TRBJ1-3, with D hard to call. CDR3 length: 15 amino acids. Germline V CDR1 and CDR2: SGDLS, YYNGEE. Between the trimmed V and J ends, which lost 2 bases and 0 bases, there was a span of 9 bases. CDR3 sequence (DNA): TGTGCCAGCAGCGTCGGCGGAAACTCTGGAAACACCATATATTTT. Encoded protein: CASSVGGNSGNTIYF.

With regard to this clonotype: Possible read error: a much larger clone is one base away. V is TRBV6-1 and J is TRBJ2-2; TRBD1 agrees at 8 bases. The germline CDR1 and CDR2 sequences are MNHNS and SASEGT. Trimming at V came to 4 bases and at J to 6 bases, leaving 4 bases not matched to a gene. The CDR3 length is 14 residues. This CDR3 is CASSARGHPGELFF. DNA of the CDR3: TGTGCCAGCAGTGCCAGGGGGCACCCCGGGGAGCTGTTTTTT.

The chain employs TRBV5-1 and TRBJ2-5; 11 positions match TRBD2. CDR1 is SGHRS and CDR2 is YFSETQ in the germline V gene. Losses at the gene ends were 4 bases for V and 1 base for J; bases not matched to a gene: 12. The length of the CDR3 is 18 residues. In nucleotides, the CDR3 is TGCGCCAGCAGCGCGGGAATGACTAGCGGGGAGCTCCAAGAGACCCAGTACTTC. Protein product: CASSAGMTSGELQETQYF.

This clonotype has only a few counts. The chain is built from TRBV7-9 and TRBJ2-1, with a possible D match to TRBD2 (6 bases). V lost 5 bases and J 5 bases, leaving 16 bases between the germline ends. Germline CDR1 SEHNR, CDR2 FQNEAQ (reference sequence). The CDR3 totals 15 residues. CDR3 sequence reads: CASSPSLTRDNEQFF. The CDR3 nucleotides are TGTGCCAGCAGCCCATCGCTGACTAGGGACAATGAGCAGTTCTTC.

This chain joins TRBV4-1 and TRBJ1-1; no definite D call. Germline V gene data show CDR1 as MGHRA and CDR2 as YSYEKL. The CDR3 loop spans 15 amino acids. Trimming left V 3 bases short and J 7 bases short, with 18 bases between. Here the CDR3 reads CASSHADGPGGEAFF. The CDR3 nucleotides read TGCGCCAGCAGCCATGCGGACGGCCCGGGAGGTGAAGCTTTCTTT.

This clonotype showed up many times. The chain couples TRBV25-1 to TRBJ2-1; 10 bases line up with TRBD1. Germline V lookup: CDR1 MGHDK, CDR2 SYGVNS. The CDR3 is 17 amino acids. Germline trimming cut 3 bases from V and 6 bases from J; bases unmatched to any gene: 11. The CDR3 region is CASSDLQGTGAINEQFF. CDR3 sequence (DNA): TGTGCCAGCAGTGACTTGCAAGGGACAGGGGCAATCAATGAGCAGTTCTTC.